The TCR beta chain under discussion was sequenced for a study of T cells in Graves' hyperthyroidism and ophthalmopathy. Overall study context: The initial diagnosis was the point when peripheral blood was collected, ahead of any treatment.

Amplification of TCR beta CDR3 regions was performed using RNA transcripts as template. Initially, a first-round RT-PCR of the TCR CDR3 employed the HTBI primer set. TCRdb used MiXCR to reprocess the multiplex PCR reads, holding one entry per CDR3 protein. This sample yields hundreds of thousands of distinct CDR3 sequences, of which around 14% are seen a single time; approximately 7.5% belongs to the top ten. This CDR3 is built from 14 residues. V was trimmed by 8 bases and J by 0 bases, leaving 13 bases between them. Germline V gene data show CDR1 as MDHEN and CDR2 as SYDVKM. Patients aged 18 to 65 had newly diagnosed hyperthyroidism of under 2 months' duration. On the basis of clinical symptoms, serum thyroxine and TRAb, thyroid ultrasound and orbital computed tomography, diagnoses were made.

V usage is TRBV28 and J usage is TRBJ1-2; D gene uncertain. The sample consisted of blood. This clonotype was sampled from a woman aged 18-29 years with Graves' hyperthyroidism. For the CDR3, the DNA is TGTGCCAGCTCGGGTGCAAGCCCTAACTATGGCTACACCTTC. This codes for CASSGASPNYGYTF.